The 14 T cell receptor beta chains in this list originate from one sample, sequenced in a study of T cells in Graves' hyperthyroidism and ophthalmopathy. RNA transcripts provided the source from which TCR beta CDR3 regions were amplified. The study used the HTBI primer set for a first-round RT-PCR of the TCR CDR3. TCRdb processed the multiplex PCR reads anew with MiXCR; each CDR3 protein has one entry. The data show about 840,000 distinct CDR3 sequences, with approximately 40% seen just once and about 9% held by the top ten. Sample: blood. The receptors were gathered from a man aged 18-30 years with Graves' hyperthyroidism.

This chain links TRBV2 with TRBJ1-6, with unresolved D. The germline V gene has CDR1 SNHLY and CDR2 FYNNEI. The CDR3 runs to 16 residues. Trimming shortened V by 5 bases and J by 0 bases, and 11 bases separated the two germline ends. CDR3 nucleotide sequence: TGTGCCAGCAGTTTTGAAGCTAGCTCCTATAATTCACCCCTCCACTTT. Translated, it gives CASSFEASSYNSPLHF.

This clonotype was observed a few times. The genes are TRBV4-1 and TRBJ2-7; no clear D gene. The V gene's germline CDR1 is MGHRA and CDR2 YSYEKL. The CDR3 runs to 17 residues. The V end lost 0 bases, the J end lost 0 bases, and 15 bases lay between the germline ends. The CDR3 protein is CASSQEGKAVPSYEQYF. CDR3 bases: TGCGCCAGCAGCCAAGAAGGAAAGGCAGTTCCCTCCTACGAGCAGTACTTC.

This chain uses TRBV5-1 with TRBJ2-7; 9 bases are shared with TRBD1. This CDR3 is built from 15 residues. CDR1 and CDR2 (germline): SGHRS, YFSETQ. The junction had 10 bases not matched to a gene; V was cut back by 5 bases and J by 4 bases. CDR3 residues: CASRAGTGPLYEQYF. The DNA for the CDR3 is TGCGCCAGCAGAGCCGGGACAGGGCCGTTATACGAGCAGTACTTC.

The V and J genes are TRBV29-1 and TRBJ2-7; D not resolved. The CDR3 is 13 residues long. The V gene lost 0 bases and the J gene lost 7 bases, with 13 bases spanning the gap. Germline CDR1 SQVTM, CDR2 ANQGSEA. The CDR3 here is CSVEDQQFNEQYF. The CDR3, as DNA: TGCAGCGTTGAAGACCAACAGTTTAATGAGCAGTACTTC.

In DNA form, the CDR3 reads TGTGCCAGCAGTGAAGAAGCGGGAGAAGAGACCCAGTACTTC. Encoded protein: CASSEEAGEETQYF. This sequence joins TRBV28 and TRBJ2-5; 8 bases are a match to TRBD2. The CDR3 consists of 14 residues. V lost 5 bases, J lost 3 bases, and 5 bases stayed unmatched. Looked up from germline, CDR1 is MDHEN and CDR2 is SYDVKM.

This clonotype was detected a few times. V and J are TRBV4-3 and TRBJ2-5, with a weak D call TRBD2 (5 bases). The V and J ends lost 0 bases and 7 bases respectively, with 12 bases between them. The length of the CDR3 is 14 residues. Germline loops: CDR1 LGHNA, CDR2 YSLEER. The DNA of the CDR3 is TGCGCCAGCAGCCAAGATAGAAGCGGTCTGACCCAGTACTTC. It yields the protein CASSQDRSGLTQYF.

This clonotype was found a few times. The chain carries TRBV7-9 and TRBJ2-6; TRBD1 aligns across 7 bases. The CDR3 is 16 residues long. The germline V gene encodes CDR1 SEHNR and CDR2 FQNEAQ (reference sequence). V dropped 5 bases and J dropped 0; count of bases not matched to a gene: 4. This CDR3 is CASSPGQISGANVLTF. Here the CDR3 DNA reads TGTGCCAGCAGCCCGGGACAGATCTCTGGGGCCAACGTCCTGACTTTC.

This chain uses TRBV7-2 with TRBJ2-5; TRBD2 matches 9 bases. Unmatched junction bases numbered 19, after V lost 6 bases and J lost 5 bases. The V gene's germline CDR1 is SGHTA and CDR2 FQGNSA. The CDR3 extends over 18 amino acids. CDR3 nucleotides: TGTGCCAGCAGAAAACTGGGGGAGGCGCGGGGGGGCGAGGAGACCCAGTACTTC. This codes for CASRKLGEARGGEETQYF.

A few counts support this clonotype. V and J are TRBV7-9 and TRBJ2-5; 7 positions match TRBD2. Per the germline V gene, CDR1 is SEHNR and CDR2 is FQNEAQ (reference sequence). The CDR3 is 17 amino acids. V gave up 2 bases and J gave up 4 bases; unmatched junction bases: 13. CDR3 sequence: CASSLRGEASYGETQYF. The CDR3 bases are TGTGCCAGCAGCTTACGGGGGGAGGCTAGTTACGGAGAGACCCAGTACTTC.

With regard to this clonotype: The conserved final phenylalanine or tryptophan is absent from the CDR3, which likely points to a read error. It is unclear where the CDR3 begins or ends on the DNA, so no DNA is shown, and the CDR3 is as TCRdb lists it. The chain employs TRBV29-1 and TRBJ1-5. In germline, CDR1 is SQVTM, CDR2 ANQGSEA. The CDR3 is 13 residues long, counting both termini. The CDR3: CSVAENSNQPRPR.

This chain connects TRBV15 to TRBJ1-2; a weak D match, TRBD1 (6 bases). Trimming cost V 5 bases and J 1 base, with 17 bases left between them. The CDR3 runs to 16 residues. Germline V CDR1 and CDR2: LNHNV, YYDKDF (reference sequence). The CDR3 DNA follows: TGTGCCACCAGCGAAGATGGGGGGGCCTTTAACTATGGCTACACCTTC. It yields the protein CATSEDGGAFNYGYTF.

The chain links TRBV19 to TRBJ1-2; TRBD1 is a possible D gene (6 bases). From germline, CDR1 is LNHDA and CDR2 SQIVND (reference sequence). Trimming took 4 bases from V and 5 from J, leaving 11 bases between them. There are 13 residues in the CDR3. The DNA for the CDR3 is TGTGCCAGTAGTAGCAGGGGTTTATATGGCTACACCTTC. It encodes CASSSRGLYGYTF.

There are many counts of this clonotype. The chain combines TRBV10-1 with TRBJ1-2, with 9 bases identical to TRBD1. Trimming cost V 6 bases and J 4 bases; bases outside gene matches: 9. Looked up from germline, CDR1 is WNHNN and CDR2 is SYGVQD (reference sequence). The CDR3 is 15 amino acids. The chain's CDR3 is CASSLDRGFAYGYTF. The CDR3 DNA is TGCGCCAGCAGCCTTGACAGGGGGTTTGCCTATGGCTACACCTTC.

This clonotype was detected ten times or more. V gene TRBV7-8 combines with J gene TRBJ2-7, with 10 bases lining up with TRBD1. This CDR3 is 15 amino acids long. Trimming removed 2 bases from V and 5 bases from J; junction bases left unmatched: 6. The germline V gene encodes CDR1 SGHVS and CDR2 FQNEAQ. The CDR3 coding sequence is TGTGCCAGCAGCTTATCGGGACAGGGGACGGACGAGCAGTACTTC. Its translation: CASSLSGQGTDEQYF.